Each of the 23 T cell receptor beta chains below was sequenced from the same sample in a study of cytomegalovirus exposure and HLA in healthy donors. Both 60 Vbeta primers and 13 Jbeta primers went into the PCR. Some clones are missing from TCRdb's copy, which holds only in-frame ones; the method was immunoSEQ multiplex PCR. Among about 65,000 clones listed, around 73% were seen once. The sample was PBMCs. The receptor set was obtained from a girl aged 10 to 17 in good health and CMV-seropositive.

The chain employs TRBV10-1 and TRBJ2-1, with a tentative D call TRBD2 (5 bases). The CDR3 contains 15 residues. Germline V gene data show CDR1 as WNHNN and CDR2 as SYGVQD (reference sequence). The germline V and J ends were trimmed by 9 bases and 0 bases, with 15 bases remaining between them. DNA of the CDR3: TGCGCCAGTCGTCCCCAAGGGAGCTCCTACAATGAGCAGTTCTTC. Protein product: CASRPQGSSYNEQFF.

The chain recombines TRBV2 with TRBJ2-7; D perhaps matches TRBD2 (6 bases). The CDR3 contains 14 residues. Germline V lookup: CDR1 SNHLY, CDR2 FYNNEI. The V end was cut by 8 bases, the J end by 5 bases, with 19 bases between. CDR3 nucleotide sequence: TGTGCCAGCCTTCCCCCTGGGGGGTCAGACGAGCAGTACTTC. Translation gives CASLPPGGSDEQYF.

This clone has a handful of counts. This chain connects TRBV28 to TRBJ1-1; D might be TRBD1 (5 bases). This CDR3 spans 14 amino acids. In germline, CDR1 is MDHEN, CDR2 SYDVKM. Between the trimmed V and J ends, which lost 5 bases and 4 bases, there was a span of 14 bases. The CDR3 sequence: CASSPSGYVTEAFF. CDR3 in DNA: TGTGCCAGCAGTCCTTCAGGGTATGTCACTGAAGCTTTCTTT.

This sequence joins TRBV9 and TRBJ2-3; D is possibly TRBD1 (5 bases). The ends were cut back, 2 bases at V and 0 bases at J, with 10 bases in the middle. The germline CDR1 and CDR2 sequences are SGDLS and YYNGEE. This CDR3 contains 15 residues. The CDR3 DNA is TGTGCCAGCAGCGTGGGGCGGAGAAGCACAGATACGCAGTATTTT. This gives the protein CASSVGRRSTDTQYF.

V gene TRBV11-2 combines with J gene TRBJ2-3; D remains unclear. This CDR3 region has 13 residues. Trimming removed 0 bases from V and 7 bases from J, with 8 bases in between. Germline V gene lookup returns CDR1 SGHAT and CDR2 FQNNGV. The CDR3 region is CASSLEVDYTQYF. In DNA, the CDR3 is TGTGCCAGCAGCTTAGAAGTTGACTATACGCAGTATTTT.

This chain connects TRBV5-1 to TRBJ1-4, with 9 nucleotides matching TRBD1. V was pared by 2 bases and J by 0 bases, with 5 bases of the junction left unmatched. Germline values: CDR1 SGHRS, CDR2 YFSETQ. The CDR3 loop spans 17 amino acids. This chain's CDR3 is CASSFDRGKATNEKLFF. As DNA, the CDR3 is TGCGCCAGCAGCTTCGACAGGGGGAAAGCAACTAATGAAAAACTGTTTTTT.

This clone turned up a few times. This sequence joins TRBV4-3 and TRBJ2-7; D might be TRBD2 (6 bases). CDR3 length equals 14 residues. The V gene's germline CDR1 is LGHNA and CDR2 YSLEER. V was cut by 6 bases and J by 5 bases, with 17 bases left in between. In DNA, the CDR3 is TGCGCCAGCAGTTCCACAGCCGGCGGGAACGAGCAGTACTTC. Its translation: CASSSTAGGNEQYF.

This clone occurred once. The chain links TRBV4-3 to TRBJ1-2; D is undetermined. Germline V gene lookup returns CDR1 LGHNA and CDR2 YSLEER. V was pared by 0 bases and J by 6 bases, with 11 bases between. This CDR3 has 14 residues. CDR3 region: CASSQDEAMNGYTF. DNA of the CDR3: TGCGCCAGCAGCCAAGATGAGGCGATGAATGGCTACACCTTC.

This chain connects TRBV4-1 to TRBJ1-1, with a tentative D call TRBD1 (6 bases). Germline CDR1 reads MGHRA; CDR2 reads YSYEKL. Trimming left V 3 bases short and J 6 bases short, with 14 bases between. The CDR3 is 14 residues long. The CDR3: CASSQPQGISEAFF. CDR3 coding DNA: TGCGCCAGCAGCCAGCCGCAGGGGATCTCTGAAGCTTTCTTT.

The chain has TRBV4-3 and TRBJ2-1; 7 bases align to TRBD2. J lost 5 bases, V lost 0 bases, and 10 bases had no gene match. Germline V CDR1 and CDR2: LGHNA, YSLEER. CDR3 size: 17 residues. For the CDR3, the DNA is TGCGCCAGCAGCCAAGATGCGCCTAGCGGAGAGAACAATGAGCAGTTCTTC. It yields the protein CASSQDAPSGENNEQFF.

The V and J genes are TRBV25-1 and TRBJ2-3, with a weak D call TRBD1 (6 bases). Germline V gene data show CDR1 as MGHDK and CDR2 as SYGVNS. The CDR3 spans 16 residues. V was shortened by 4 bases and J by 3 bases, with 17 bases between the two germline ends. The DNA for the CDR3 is TGTGCCAGCAGTGTACATAGGGGCCAGGGGACAGATACGCAGTATTTT. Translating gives CASSVHRGQGTDTQYF.

CDR3 nucleotide sequence: TGTGCCAGCAGCCGAGATGATGACAGGAACACTGAAGCTTTCTTT. Amino acids: CASSRDDDRNTEAFF. The chain couples TRBV5-4 to TRBJ1-1, with TRBD1 as a possible D gene (5 bases). This CDR3 is built from 15 residues. Germline-derived CDR1 and CDR2 are SGHNT and YYREEE (reference sequence). The V end was cut by 4 bases, the J end by 1 base, with 14 bases between. Filled out from reference TRBV5-4 and TRBJ1-1, the complete variable domain reads ETGVTQSPTHLIKTRGQQVTLRCSSQSGHNTVSWYQQALGQGPQFIFQYYREEENGRGNFPPRFSGLQFPNYSSELNVNALELDDSALYLCASSRDDDRNTEAFFGQGTRLTVV.

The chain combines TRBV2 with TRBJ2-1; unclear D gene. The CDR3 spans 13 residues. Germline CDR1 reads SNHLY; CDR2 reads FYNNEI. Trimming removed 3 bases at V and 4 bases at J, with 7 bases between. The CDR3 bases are TGTGCCAGCAGTGACAGGCCATACAATGAGCAGTTCTTC. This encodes CASSDRPYNEQFF.

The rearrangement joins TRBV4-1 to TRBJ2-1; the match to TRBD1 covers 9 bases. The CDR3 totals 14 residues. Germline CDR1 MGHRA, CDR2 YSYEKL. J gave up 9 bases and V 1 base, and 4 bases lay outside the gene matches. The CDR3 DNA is TGCGCCAGCAGCCAAGGGGACAGGGAGGCTGAGCAGTTCTTC. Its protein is CASSQGDREAEQFF.

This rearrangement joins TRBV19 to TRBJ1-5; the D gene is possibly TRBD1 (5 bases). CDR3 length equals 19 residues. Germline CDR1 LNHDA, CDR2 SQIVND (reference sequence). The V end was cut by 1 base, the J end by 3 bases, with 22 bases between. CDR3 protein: CASSIGWARDVSYNQPQHF. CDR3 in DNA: TGTGCCAGTAGTATAGGGTGGGCCAGGGATGTTTCGTACAATCAGCCCCAGCATTTT.

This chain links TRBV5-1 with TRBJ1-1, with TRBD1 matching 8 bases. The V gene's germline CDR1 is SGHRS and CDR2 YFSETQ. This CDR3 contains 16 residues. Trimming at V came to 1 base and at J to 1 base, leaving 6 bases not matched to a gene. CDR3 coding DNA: TGCGCCAGCAGCTTGCTGCTGGACAGGGCGAACACTGAAGCTTTCTTT. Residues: CASSLLLDRANTEAFF.

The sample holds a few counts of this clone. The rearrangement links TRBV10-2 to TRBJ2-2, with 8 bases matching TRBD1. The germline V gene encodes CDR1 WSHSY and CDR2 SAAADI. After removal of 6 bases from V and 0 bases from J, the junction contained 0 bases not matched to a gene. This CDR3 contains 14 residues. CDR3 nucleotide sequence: TGCGCCAGCAGACAGGGGGCGAACACCGGGGAGCTGTTTTTT. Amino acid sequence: CASRQGANTGELFF.

CDR3 in DNA: TGTGCCAGCAGTTCCGTAGCCGAAGATACGCAGTATTTT. It encodes CASSSVAEDTQYF. The rearrangement links TRBV6-5 to TRBJ2-3; the D is unclear. The CDR3 contains 13 residues. V was shortened by 4 bases and J by 5 bases, with 10 bases between the two germline ends. Germline V gene sequence: CDR1 MNHEY, CDR2 SVGAGI.

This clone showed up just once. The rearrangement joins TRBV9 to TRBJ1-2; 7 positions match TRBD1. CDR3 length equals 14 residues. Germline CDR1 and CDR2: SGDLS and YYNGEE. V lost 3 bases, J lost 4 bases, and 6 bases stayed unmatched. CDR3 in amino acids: CASSGQGGSYGYTF. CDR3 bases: TGTGCCAGCAGCGGACAGGGAGGCTCCTATGGCTACACCTTC.

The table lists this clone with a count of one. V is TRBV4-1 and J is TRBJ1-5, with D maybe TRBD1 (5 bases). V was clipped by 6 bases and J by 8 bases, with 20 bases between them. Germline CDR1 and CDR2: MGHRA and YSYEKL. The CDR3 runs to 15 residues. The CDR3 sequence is CASRTDNQGSKPQHF. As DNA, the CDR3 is TGCGCCAGCAGGACGGATAACCAGGGTAGTAAGCCCCAGCATTTT.

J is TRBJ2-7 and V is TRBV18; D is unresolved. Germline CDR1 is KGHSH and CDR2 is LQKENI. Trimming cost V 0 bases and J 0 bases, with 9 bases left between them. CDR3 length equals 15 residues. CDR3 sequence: CASSPPGDSSYEQYF. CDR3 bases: TGTGCCAGCTCACCACCAGGAGATAGCTCCTACGAGCAGTACTTC.

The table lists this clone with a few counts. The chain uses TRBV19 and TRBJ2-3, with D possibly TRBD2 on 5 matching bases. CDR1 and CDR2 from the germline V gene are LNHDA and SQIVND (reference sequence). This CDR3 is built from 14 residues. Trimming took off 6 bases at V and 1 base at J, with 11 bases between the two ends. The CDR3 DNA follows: TGTGCCAGTAGAGAGGGCCCGGGCACAGATACGCAGTATTTT. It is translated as CASREGPGTDTQYF.

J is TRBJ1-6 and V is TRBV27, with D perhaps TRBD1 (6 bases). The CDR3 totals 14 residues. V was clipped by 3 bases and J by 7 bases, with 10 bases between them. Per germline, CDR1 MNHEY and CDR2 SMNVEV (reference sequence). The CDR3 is CASSLLQGNSPLHF. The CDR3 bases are TGTGCCAGCAGTTTGCTCCAGGGGAATTCACCCCTCCACTTT.